These T cell receptor beta chains were read from a single sample in a study of blood T cell repertoires in COVID-19. Clones were sequenced by immunoSEQ multiplex PCR, and TCRdb holds only the in-frame ones, with some missing. The table lists over 250,000 clones, approximately 89% of them singletons. The sequencing input was PBMCs or T cells enriched from blood (not recorded which). These receptor sequences come from a woman in her fifties or sixties who had recovered from COVID-19. The CDR3 runs from the conserved cysteine through the conserved F or W. The D gene is left open where the match is weak.

DNA	CDR3	V	D	J
TGTGCCAGCAGGCTCTCCGGTCAGCCCCAGCATTTT	CASRLSGQPQHF	TRBV2	.	TRBJ1-5
TGTGCCAGCTCACCATCAACCGGGACAGGTTCCAAGACCCAGTACTTC	CASSPSTGTGSKTQYF	TRBV18	TRBD1	TRBJ2-5
TGTGCCAGCAGCTACACCTCTGGAAACACCATATATTTT	CASSYTSGNTIYF	TRBV5-4	.	TRBJ1-3
TGTGCCAGCAGCGCCCGGGAGCCAACACTCACAGATACGCAGTATTTT	CASSAREPTLTDTQYF	TRBV7-8	.	TRBJ2-3
TGCGCCAGCAGTCTTCAGGGCCGGGAGCTGTTTTTT	CASSLQGRELFF	TRBV4-1	.	TRBJ2-2
TGTGCCAGCAGATCCCGGGACAGGGCCCTCTACGAGCAGTACTTC	CASRSRDRALYEQYF	TRBV27	TRBD1	TRBJ2-7
TGTGCCAGCAGTGAAAGAACAGCACACTCCTACGAGCAGTACTTC	CASSERTAHSYEQYF	TRBV6-1	.	TRBJ2-7
TGCGCCAGCAGCTACCCGGACAGGAACACCGGGGAGCTGTTTTTT	CASSYPDRNTGELFF	TRBV5-1	.	TRBJ2-2
TGTGCCAGCAGTTCAAGGGCCTTGACAGGGGGCTACGAGCAGTACTTC	CASSSRALTGGYEQYF	TRBV28	TRBD1	TRBJ2-7
TGCGCCAGCAGTGAGTCGCGAGGAATCGACGAGCAGTACTTC	CASSESRGIDEQYF	TRBV10-1	.	TRBJ2-7
TGTGCCAGCAGTCTCCCTTATACCTGGGCAGTTGCTTTCTTT	CASSLPYTWAVAFF	TRBV28	.	TRBJ1-1
TGTGCCAGTAGACAGGGTGATCAGCCCCAGCATTTT	CASRQGDQPQHF	TRBV28	TRBD1	TRBJ1-5
TGCGCCAGCAGCCCTATGGACAGCCGGTCCTACGAGCAGTACTTC	CASSPMDSRSYEQYF	TRBV4-1	.	TRBJ2-7
TGTGCCTGGACTCTCAGCTCTGGAAACACCATATATTTT	CAWTLSSGNTIYF	TRBV30	.	TRBJ1-3